This TCR beta chain was identified in a study of tumor-infiltrating lymphocytes in primary liver carcinoma. With a constant-region primer, TCR beta cDNA was made from around 530 ng of total RNA. Amplification in three nested multiplex PCR rounds with slightly modified ARM-PCR gave rise to TCR beta libraries. The first two PCR rounds used TRBV1-TRBV30 forward primers with a C-beta reverse primer, roughly 11 cycles each. One entry per CDR3 protein results from TCRdb running MiXCR on the multiplex PCR reads. The sample has 90,000 to 110,000 distinct CDR3 sequences, roughly 80% seen once; the top ten hold approximately 18%. The CDR3 runs 16 residues. The trim removed 1 base at V and 3 bases at J, leaving 2 bases unmatched. Germline-derived CDR1 and CDR2 are MNHNS and SASEGT. This clonotype was found a few times. As yet, its antigen is unknown. Total RNA and DNA came together from around 20-30 mg of bulk tissue without cell sorting. Primary liver carcinoma in the patients was surgically resected. No treatment had been given to the patients, who were chronically infected with HBV.

Study observations and caveats: The study found tumor-adjacent and tumor-blood pairs overlapped less than tumor region pairs.

This chain joins TRBV6-1 and TRBJ2-7; 14 nucleotides line up with TRBD2. This sequence was found in a man in his forties with primary liver carcinoma and hepatitis B virus infection. Sequenced input: liver tumor tissue from sampling region 3. Regarding subset: tumor region T3, left-lateral pole. The CDR3 region is CASSEGGLAGDYEQYF. The CDR3 DNA follows: TGTGCCAGCAGTGAAGGGGGACTAGCGGGAGACTACGAGCAGTACTTC.